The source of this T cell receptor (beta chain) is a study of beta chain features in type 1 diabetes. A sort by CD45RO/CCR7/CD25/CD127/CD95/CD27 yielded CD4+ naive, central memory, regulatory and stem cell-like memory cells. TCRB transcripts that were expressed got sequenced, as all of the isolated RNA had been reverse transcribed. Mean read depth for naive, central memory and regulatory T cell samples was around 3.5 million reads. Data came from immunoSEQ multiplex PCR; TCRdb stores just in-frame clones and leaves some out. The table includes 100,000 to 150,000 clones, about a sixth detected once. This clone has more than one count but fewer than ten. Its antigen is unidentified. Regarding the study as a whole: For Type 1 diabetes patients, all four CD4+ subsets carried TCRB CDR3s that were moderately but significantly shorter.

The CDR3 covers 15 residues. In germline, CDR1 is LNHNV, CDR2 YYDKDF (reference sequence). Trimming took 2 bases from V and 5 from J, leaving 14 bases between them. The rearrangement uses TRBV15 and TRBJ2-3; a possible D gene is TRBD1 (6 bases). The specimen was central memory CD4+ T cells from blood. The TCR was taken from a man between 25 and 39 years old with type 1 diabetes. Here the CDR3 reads CATSRTYTGKDTQYF. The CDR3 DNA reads TGTGCCACCAGCAGAACATACACAGGGAAAGATACGCAGTATTTT.